This TCR delta chain stems from a study of gamma-delta chains in newborns, infants, children. Study-wide context: Polyclonal expansion of innate γδ T cells after birth follows microbial exposure.

TCRdb called clones anew from the reads with CATT. This sample yields approximately 4,200 delta-chain clones, of which 2% to 2.5% are seen a single time; 11% to 15% belongs to the top ten. Regarding this clone: TCRdb's entry gives the protein of a much larger clone, which mismatches this DNA's translation at residue 8, likely from a read error; the protein reported here is translated from the DNA.

The sample was blood. The source is a child who was a newborn, infant or young child, either healthy, febrile or measles-vaccinated (not recorded which).

CDR3 DNA sequence: TGTGCAGCAAGCGCGAGGGTGAGGGATAAAACCGATAAACTCATCTTT. Translating it yields CAASARVRDKTDKLIF. This chain links TRAV29/DV5 with TRDJ1; D is perhaps TRDD3 (6 bases). CDR3 size: 16 residues. Trimming took off 0 bases at V and 2 bases at J, with 17 bases between the two ends. Germline CDR1 is NSMFDY and CDR2 is ISSIKDK.